The present T cell receptor (beta chain) was sequenced within a study of blood T cell repertoires in COVID-19. Produced via immunoSEQ multiplex PCR; TCRdb's table is partial and in-frame only. The sample yields fewer than 250,000 clones, roughly four fifths seen once. Germline loops: CDR1 DFQATT, CDR2 SNEGSKA (reference sequence). This CDR3 is built from 13 residues. The germline V and J ends were trimmed by 3 bases and 7 bases, with 10 bases remaining between them. This chain uses TRBV20-1 with TRBJ1-6; D gene unclear. The specimen sequenced was peripheral blood. The sequence derives from a woman aged 50 to 60 with acute or convalescent COVID-19. DNA for the CDR3: TGCAGTGCTAGTCGAGAGCGGAATTCACCCCTCCACTTT. Its protein product is CSASRERNSPLHF.